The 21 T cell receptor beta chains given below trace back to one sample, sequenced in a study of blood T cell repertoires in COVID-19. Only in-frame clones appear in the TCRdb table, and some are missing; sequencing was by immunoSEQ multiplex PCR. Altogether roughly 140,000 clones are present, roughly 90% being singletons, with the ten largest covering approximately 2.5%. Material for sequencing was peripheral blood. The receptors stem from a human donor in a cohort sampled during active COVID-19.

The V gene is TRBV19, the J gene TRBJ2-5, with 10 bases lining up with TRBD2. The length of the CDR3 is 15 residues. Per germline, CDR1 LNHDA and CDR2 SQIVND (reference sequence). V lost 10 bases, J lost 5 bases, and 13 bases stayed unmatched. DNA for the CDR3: TGTGCCATTCTACGAGCGGGGGGGCCGCTGGAGACCCAGTACTTC. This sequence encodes CAILRAGGPLETQYF. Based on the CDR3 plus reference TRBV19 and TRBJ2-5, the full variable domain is DGGITQSPKYLFRKEGQNVTLSCEQNLNHDAMYWYRQDPGQGLRLIYYSQIVNDFQKGDIAEGYSVSREKKESFPLTVTSAQKNPTAFYLCAILRAGGPLETQYFGPGTRLLVL.

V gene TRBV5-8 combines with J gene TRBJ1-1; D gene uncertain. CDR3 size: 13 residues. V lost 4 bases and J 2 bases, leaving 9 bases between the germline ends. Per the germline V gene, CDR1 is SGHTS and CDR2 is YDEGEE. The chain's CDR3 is CASSRQRNTEAFF. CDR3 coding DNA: TGTGCCAGCAGCCGACAACGAAACACTGAAGCTTTCTTT.

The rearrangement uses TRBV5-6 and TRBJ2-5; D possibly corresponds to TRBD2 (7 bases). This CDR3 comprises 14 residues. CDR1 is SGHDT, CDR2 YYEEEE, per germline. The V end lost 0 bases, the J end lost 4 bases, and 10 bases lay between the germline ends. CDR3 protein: CASSLVGGAETQYF. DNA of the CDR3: TGTGCCAGCAGCTTGGTTGGGGGGGCAGAGACCCAGTACTTC.

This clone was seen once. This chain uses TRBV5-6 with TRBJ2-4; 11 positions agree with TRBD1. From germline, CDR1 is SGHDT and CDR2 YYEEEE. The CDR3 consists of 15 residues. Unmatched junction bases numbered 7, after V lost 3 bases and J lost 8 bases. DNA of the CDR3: TGTGCCAGCAGCTCTAGGACAGGGGGCGCGTACATTCAGTACTTC. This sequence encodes CASSSRTGGAYIQYF.

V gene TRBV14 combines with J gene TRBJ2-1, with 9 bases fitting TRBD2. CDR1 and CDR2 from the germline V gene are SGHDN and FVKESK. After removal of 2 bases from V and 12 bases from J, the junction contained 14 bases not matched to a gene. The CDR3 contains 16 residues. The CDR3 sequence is CASSQNSMTSGVGQFF. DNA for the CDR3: TGTGCCAGCAGCCAAAACTCCATGACTAGCGGAGTGGGGCAGTTCTTC.

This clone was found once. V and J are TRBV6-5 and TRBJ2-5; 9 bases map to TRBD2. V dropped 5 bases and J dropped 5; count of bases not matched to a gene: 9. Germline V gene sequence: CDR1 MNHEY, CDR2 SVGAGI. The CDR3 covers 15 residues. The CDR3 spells CASSNGGGARETQYF. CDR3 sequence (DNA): TGTGCCAGCAGTAACGGCGGGGGGGCACGGGAGACCCAGTACTTC.

As DNA, the CDR3 is TGTGCCAGCAGTTACTCGTGGTCAGGGGAGACCCAGTACTTC. It specifies CASSYSWSGETQYF. The V and J genes are TRBV6-5 and TRBJ2-5; a possible D gene is TRBD1 (5 bases). The V and J ends lost 0 bases and 5 bases respectively, with 10 bases between them. The CDR3 totals 14 residues. Germline loops: CDR1 MNHEY, CDR2 SVGAGI.

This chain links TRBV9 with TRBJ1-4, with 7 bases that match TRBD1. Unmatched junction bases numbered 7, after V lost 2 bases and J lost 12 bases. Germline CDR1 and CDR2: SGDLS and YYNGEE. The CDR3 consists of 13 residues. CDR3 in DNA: TGTGCCAGCAGCGTTCGGACAGGAGGCCAACTGTTTTTT. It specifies CASSVRTGGQLFF. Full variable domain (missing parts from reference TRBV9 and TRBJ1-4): DSGVTQTPKHLITATGQRVTLRCSPRSGDLSVYWYQQSLDQGLQFLIQYYNGEERAKGNILERFSAQQFPDLHSELNLSSLELGDSALYFCASSVRTGGQLFFGSGTQLSVL.

The CDR3 loop reads CASSYSTSGVQETQYF. In DNA, the CDR3 is TGTGCCAGCAGTTACTCGACTAGCGGGGTCCAAGAGACCCAGTACTTC. The chain has TRBV6-2 or TRBV6-3 and TRBJ2-5; 11 positions match TRBD2. The CDR3 covers 16 residues. V lost 0 bases, J lost 1 base, and 1 base stayed unmatched. Germline V CDR1 and CDR2: MNHEY, SVGEGT.

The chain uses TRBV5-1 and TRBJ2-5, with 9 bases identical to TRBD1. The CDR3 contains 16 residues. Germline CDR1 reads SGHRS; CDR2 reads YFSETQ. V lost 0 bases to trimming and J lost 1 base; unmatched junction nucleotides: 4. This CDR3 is CASSLEGQGPQETQYF. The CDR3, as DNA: TGCGCCAGCAGCTTGGAGGGACAGGGACCCCAAGAGACCCAGTACTTC.

CDR3 residues: CASSWQAGTDTQYF. The CDR3 DNA reads as TGTGCCAGCAGCTGGCAGGCTGGCACAGATACGCAGTATTTT. This chain connects TRBV5-4 to TRBJ2-3; no firm D call. The CDR3 runs 14 residues. Per the germline V gene, CDR1 is SGHNT and CDR2 is YYREEE (reference sequence). V lost 3 bases and J 1 base, leaving 9 bases between the germline ends.

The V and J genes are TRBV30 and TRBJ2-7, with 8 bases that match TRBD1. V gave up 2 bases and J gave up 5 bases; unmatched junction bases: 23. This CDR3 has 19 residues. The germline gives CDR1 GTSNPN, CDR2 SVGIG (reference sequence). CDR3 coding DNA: TGTGCCTGGAGTCCTGGGACCCTGCGCGGCAGGGGGCCTTTGAACGAGCAGTACTTC. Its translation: CAWSPGTLRGRGPLNEQYF.

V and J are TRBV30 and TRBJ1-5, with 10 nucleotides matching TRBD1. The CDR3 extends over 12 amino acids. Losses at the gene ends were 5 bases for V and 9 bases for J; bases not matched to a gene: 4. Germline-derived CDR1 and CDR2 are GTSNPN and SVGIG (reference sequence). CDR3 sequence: CAWGTGVRPQHF. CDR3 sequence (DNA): TGTGCCTGGGGGACAGGGGTCCGGCCCCAGCATTTT.

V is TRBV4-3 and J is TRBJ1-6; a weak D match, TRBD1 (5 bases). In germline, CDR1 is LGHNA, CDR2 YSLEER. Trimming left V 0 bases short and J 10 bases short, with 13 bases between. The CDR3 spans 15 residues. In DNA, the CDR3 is TGCGCCAGCAGCCAAGATTACGGGGGGGGATCACCCCTCCACTTT. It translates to CASSQDYGGGSPLHF.

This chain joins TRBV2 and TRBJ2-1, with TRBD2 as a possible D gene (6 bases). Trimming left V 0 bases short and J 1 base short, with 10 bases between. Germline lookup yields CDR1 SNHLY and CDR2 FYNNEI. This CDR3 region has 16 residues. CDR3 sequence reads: CASSEALGRSYNEQFF. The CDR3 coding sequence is TGTGCCAGCAGTGAAGCGCTCGGGAGATCCTACAATGAGCAGTTCTTC.

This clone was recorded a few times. CDR3 residues: CASNRGPAGELFF. The CDR3 DNA reads TGCGCCAGCAACAGGGGGCCGGCCGGGGAGCTGTTTTTT. The V and J genes are TRBV10-1 and TRBJ2-2, with 9 bases lining up with TRBD1. This CDR3 is built from 13 residues. Germline V CDR1 and CDR2: WNHNN, SYGVQD (reference sequence). V lost 7 bases to trimming and J lost 6 bases; unmatched junction nucleotides: 3.

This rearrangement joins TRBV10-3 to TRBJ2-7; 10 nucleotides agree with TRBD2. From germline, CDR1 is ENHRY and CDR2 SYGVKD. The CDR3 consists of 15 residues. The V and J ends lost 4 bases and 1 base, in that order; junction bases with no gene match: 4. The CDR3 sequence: CAISAGLAESYEQYF. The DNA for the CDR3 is TGTGCCATCAGTGCCGGACTAGCGGAGTCCTACGAGCAGTACTTC.

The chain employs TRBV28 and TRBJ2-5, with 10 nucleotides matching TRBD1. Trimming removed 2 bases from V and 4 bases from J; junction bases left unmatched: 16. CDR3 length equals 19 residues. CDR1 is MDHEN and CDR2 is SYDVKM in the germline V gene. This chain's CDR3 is CASSLHALTGTGVRETQYF. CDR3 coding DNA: TGTGCCAGCAGTTTACATGCCCTAACCGGGACAGGGGTTCGAGAGACCCAGTACTTC.

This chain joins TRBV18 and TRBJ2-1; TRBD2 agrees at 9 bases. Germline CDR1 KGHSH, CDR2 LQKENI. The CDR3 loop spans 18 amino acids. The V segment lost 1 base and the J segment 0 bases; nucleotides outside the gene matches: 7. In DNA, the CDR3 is TGTGCCAGCTCACCACTTGTCAGCGGGGGGAACTCCTACAATGAGCAGTTCTTC. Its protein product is CASSPLVSGGNSYNEQFF.

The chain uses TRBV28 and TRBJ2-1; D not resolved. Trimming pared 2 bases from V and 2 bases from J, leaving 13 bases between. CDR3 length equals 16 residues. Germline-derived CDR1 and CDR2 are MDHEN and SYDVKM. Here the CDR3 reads CASSLEQNTAYNEQFF. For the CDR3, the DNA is TGTGCCAGCAGTTTAGAACAAAATACCGCCTACAATGAGCAGTTCTTC. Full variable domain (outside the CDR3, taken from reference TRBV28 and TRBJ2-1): DVKVTQSSRYLVKRTGEKVFLECVQDMDHENMFWYRQDPGLGLRLIYFSYDVKMKEKGDIPEGYSVSREKKERFSLILESASTNQTSMYLCASSLEQNTAYNEQFFGPGTRLTVL.

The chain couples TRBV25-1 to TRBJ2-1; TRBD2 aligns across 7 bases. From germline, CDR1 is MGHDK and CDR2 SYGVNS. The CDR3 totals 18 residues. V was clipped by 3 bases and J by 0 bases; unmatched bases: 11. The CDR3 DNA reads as TGTGCCAGCAGTGATTGGACTAGTCCCCGGAGCTCCTACAATGAGCAGTTCTTC. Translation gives CASSDWTSPRSSYNEQFF.